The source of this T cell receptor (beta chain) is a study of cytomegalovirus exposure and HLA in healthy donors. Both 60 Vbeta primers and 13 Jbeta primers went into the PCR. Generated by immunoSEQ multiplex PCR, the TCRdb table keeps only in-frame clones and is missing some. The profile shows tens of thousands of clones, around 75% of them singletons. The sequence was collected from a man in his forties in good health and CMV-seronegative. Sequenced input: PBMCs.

This CDR3 is CASSDSAGDKGDTQYF. As DNA, the CDR3 is TGTGCCAGCAGTGACAGTGCGGGGGACAAGGGAGATACGCAGTATTTT. The V gene is TRBV6-4, the J gene TRBJ2-3, with D perhaps matching TRBD2 (7 bases). Germline CDR1 is MRHNA and CDR2 is SNTAGT. The V and J ends lost 2 bases and 5 bases respectively, with 17 bases between them. The length of the CDR3 is 16 residues.